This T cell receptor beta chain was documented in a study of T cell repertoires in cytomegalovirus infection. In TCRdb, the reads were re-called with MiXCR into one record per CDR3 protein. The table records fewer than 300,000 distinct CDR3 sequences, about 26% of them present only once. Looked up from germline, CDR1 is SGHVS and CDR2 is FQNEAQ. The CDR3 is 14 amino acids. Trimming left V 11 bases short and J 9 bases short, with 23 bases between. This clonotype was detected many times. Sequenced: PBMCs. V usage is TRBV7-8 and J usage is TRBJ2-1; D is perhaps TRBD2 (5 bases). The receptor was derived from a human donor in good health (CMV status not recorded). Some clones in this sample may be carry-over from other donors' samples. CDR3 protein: CASKLRVGAGEQFF. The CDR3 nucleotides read TGTGCCTCAAAGCTGCGGGTGGGCGCTGGTGAGCAGTTCTTC.